What follows is one T cell receptor beta chain and its context. Germline CDR1 reads MNHEY; CDR2 reads SVGAGI. After removal of 5 bases from V and 8 bases from J, the junction contained 9 bases not matched to a gene. CDR3 length: 15 amino acids. Profiled with immunoSEQ multiplex PCR; TCRdb holds only in-frame clones, not every one. The sample shows about 120,000 clones, roughly 91% of them seen only once. This sample stems from a study of PD-L1 blockade in urothelial cancer. Noted time point: peripheral blood 6 weeks after treatment start. The study enrolled patients with locally advanced or metastatic urothelial carcinoma.

The sample was PBMCs, taken around atezolizumab (anti-PD-L1) treatment. The chain recombines TRBV6-5 with TRBJ1-2, with 12 bases fitting TRBD1. The clonotype originates from a man aged 55 to 70 with urothelial cancer. The CDR3 nucleotides read TGTGCCAGCAGTCACCCGGGACAGGGGGCAGGCGGCTACACCTTC. Its translation: CASSHPGQGAGGYTF.